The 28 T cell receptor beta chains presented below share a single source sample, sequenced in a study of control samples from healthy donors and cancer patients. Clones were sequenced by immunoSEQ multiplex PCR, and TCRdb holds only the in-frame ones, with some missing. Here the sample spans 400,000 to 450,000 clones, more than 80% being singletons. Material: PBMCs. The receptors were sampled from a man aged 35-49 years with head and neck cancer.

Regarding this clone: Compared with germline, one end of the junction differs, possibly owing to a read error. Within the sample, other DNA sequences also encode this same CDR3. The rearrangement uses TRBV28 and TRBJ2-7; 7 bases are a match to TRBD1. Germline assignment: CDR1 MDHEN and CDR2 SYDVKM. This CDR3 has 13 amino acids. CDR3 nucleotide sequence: TGCGCCAGCAGTTTAACTGACAGGGACGAGCAGTACTTC. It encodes CASSLTDRDEQYF. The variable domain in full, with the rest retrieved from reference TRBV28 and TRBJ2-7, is DVKVTQSSRYLVKRTGEKVFLECVQDMDHENMFWYRQDPGLGLRLIYFSYDVKMKEKGDIPEGYSVSREKKERFSLILESASTNQTSMYLCASSLTDRDEQYFGPGTRLTVT.

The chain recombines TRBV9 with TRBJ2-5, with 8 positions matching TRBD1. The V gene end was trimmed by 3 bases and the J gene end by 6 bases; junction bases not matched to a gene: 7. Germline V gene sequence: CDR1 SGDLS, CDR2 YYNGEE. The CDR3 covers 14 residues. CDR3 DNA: TGTGCCAGCAGCGCTGACAGGGGTCTGAAGACCCAGTACTTC. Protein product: CASSADRGLKTQYF.

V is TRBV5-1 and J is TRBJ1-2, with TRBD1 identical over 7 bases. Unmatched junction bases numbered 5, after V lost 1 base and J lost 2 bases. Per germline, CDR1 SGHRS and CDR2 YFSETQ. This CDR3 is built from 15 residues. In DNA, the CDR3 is TGCGCCAGCAGCTTGAATGGAGGGGGCAACTATGGCTACACCTTC. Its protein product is CASSLNGGGNYGYTF.

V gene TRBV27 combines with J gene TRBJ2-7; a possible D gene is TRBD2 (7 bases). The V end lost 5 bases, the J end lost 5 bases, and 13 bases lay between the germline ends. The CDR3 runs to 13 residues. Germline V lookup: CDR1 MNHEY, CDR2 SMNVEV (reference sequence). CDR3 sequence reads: CASSLRGGDEQYF. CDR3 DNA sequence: TGTGCCAGCAGTCTTAGGGGGGGCGACGAGCAGTACTTC.

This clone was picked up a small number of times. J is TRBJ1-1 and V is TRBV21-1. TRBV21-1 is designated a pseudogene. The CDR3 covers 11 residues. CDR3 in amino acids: CASTPNTEAFF. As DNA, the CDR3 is TGTGCCAGCACCCCGAACACTGAAGCTTTCTTT.

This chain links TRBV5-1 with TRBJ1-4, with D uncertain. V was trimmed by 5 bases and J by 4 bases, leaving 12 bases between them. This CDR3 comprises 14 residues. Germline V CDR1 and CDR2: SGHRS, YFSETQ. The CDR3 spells CASRGSDLNEKLFF. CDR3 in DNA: TGCGCCAGCAGGGGGTCAGATCTTAATGAAAAACTGTTTTTT.

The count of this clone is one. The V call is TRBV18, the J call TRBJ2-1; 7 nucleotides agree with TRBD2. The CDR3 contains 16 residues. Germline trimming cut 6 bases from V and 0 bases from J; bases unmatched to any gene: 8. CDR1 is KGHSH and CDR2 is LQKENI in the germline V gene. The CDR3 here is CASSPDGRSSYNEQFF. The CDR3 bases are TGTGCCAGCTCCCCCGACGGGAGGAGCTCCTACAATGAGCAGTTCTTC.

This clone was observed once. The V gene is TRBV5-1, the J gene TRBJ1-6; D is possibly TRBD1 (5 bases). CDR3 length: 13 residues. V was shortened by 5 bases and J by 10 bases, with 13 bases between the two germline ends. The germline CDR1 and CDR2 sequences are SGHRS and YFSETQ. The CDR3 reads CASSSRGGSPLHF. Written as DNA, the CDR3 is TGCGCCAGCAGTTCTAGGGGCGGCTCACCCCTCCACTTT.

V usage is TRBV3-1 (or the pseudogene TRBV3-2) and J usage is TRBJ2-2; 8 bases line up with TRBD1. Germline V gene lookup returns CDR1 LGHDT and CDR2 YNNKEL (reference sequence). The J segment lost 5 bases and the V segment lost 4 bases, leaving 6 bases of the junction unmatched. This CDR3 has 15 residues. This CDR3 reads CASSLSGGSTGELFF. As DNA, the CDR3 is TGTGCCAGCAGCCTGTCAGGGGGCAGTACCGGGGAGCTGTTTTTT.

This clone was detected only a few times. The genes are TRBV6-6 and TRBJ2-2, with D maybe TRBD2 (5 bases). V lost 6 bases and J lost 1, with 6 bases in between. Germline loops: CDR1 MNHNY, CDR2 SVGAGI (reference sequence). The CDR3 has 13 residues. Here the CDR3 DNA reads TGTGCCAGCAGCGGACTGAACACCGGGGAGCTGTTTTTT. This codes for CASSGLNTGELFF.

The CDR3 DNA sequence: TGTGCCAGCAGCCAGGACGGGGAGCAGTACTTC. As protein: CASSQDGEQYF. The rearrangement joins TRBV5-6 to TRBJ2-7, with unresolved D. V was cut by 4 bases and J by 7 bases, with 9 bases left in between. CDR3 length: 11 amino acids. Germline loops: CDR1 SGHDT, CDR2 YYEEEE.

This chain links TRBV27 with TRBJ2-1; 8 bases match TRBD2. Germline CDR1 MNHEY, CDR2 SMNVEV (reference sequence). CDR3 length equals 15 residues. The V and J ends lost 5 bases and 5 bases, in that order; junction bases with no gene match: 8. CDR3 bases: TGTGCCAGCAGTGGGATTCGGCGGGGGGACAATGAGCAGTTCTTC. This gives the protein CASSGIRRGDNEQFF.

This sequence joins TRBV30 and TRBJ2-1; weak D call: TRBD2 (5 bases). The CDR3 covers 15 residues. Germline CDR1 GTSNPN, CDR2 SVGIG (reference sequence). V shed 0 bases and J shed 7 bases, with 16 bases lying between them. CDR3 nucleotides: TGTGCCTGGAGTGTACTAAGCGGAGGTAGAAATGAGCAGTTCTTC. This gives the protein CAWSVLSGGRNEQFF.

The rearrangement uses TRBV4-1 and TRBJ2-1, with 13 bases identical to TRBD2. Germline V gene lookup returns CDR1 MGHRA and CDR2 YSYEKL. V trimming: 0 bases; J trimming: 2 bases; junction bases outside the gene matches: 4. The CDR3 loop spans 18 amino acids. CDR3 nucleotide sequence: TGCGCCAGCAGCCAAGATCCACTAGCGGGAGGGCCCTACAATGAGCAGTTCTTC. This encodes CASSQDPLAGGPYNEQFF.

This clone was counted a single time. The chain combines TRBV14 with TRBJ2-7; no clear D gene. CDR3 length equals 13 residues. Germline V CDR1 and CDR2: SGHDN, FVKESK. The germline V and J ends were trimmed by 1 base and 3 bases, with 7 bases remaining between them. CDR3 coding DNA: TGTGCCAGCAGCCAAGGAGCCAGCTACGAGCAGTACTTC. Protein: CASSQGASYEQYF.

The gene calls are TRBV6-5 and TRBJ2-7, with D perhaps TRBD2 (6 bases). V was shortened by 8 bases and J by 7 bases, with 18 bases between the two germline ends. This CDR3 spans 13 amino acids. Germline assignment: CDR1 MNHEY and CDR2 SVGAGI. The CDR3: CASYVGAGREQYF. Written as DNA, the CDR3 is TGTGCCAGCTATGTAGGAGCGGGCAGGGAGCAGTACTTC.

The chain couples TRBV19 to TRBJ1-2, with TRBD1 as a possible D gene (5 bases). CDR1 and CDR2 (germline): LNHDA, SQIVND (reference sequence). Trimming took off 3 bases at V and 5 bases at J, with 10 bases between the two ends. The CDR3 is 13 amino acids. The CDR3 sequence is CASSIPGLYGYTF. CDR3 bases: TGTGCCAGTAGTATTCCGGGACTTTATGGCTACACCTTC.

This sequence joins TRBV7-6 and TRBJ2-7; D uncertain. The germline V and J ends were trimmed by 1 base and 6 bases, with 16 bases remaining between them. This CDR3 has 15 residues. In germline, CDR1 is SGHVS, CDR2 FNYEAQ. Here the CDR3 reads CASSLEPRSPGEQYF. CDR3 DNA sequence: TGTGCCAGCAGCTTAGAGCCTCGGTCCCCCGGCGAGCAGTACTTC.

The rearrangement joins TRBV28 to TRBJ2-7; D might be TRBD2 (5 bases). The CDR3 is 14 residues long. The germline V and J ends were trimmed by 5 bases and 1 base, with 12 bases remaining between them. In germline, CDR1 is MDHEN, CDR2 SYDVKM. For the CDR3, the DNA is TGTGCCAGCAGTGGAGCGGAACAATCCTACGAGCAGTACTTC. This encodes CASSGAEQSYEQYF.

The CDR3 sequence is CASSPGTGQYF. CDR3 nucleotides: TGTGCCAGCAGCCCCGGGACAGGGCAGTACTTC. The chain uses TRBV12-3 or TRBV12-4 and TRBJ2-7; 8 bases agree with TRBD1. The CDR3 loop spans 11 amino acids. V shed 6 bases and J 9 bases; nucleotides not matched to a gene: 4.

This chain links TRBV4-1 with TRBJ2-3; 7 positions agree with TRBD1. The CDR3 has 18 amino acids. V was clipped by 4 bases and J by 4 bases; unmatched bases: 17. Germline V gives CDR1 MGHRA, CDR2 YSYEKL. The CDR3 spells CASSLTAPTRDSADTQYF. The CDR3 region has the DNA TGCGCCAGCAGCCTAACGGCACCAACGAGGGACAGTGCAGATACGCAGTATTTT.

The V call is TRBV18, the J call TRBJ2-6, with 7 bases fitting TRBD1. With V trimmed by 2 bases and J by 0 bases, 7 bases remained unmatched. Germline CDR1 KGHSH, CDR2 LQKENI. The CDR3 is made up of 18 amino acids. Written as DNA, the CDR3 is TGTGCCAGCTCACCAACGCGACAGGGAGACTCTGGGGCCAACGTCCTGACTTTC. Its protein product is CASSPTRQGDSGANVLTF.

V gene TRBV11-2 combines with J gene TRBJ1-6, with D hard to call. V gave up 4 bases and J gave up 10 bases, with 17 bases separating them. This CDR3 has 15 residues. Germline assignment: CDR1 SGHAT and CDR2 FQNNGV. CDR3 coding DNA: TGTGCCAGCAGCTCCGATCGAGGCGCAGGATCACCCCTCCACTTT. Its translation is CASSSDRGAGSPLHF.

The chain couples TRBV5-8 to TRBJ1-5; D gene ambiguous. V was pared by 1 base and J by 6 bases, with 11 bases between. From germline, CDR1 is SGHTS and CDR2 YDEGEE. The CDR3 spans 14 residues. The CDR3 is CASSLYTASQPQHF. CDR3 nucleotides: TGTGCCAGCAGCTTGTACACAGCGAGTCAGCCCCAGCATTTT.

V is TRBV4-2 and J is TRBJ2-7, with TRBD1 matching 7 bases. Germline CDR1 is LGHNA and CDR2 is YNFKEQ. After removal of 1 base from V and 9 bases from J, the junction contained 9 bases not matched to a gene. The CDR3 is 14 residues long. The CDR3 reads CASSQGGTAPGQYF. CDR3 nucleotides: TGTGCCAGCAGCCAAGGGGGGACAGCCCCTGGGCAGTACTTC.

CDR3 amino acids: CASSPRLGAPRQGAGNYGYTF. As DNA, the CDR3 is TGTGCCAGCAGCCCCCGCCTGGGGGCTCCCAGACAGGGGGCCGGTAACTATGGCTACACCTTC. J is TRBJ1-2 and V is TRBV9, with TRBD1 matching 10 bases. The CDR3 is made up of 21 amino acids. The ends lost 4 bases at V and 1 base at J; junction bases unmatched: 22. In germline, CDR1 is SGDLS, CDR2 YYNGEE.

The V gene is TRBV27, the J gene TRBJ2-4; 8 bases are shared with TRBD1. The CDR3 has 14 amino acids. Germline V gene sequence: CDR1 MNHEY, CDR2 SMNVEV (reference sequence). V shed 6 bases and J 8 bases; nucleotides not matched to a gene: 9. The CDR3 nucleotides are TGTGCCAGCAGCCCCTACAGGGGGTCGGACATTCAGTACTTC. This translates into CASSPYRGSDIQYF.

The DNA of the CDR3 is TGCAGCGTTTCTGTAGACACTGAAGCTTTCTTT. Its protein is CSVSVDTEAFF. The rearrangement uses TRBV29-1 and TRBJ1-1, with D hard to call. This CDR3 is 11 amino acids long. Germline assignment: CDR1 SQVTM and CDR2 ANQGSEA. V lost 5 bases to trimming and J lost 3 bases, with 7 bases between them.